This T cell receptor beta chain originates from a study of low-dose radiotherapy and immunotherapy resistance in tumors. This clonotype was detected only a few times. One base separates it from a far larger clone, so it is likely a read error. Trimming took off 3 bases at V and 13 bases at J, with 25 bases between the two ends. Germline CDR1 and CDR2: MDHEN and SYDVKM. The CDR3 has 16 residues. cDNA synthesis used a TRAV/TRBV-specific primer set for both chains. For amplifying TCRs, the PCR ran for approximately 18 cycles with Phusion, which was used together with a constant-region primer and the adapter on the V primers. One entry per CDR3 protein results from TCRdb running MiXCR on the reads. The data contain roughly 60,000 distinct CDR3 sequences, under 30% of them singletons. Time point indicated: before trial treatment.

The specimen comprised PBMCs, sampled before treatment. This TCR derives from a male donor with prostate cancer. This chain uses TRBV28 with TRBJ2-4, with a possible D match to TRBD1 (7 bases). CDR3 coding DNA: TGTGCCAGCAGTTTCATACAGGGGAGGTCCTACAATGAGCAGTACTTC. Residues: CASSFIQGRSYNEQYF.